The 26 T cell receptor beta chains reported below all come from one sample, sequenced in a study of T cell responses to AZD1222 COVID-19 vaccine. The data were produced by immunoSEQ multiplex PCR, yet TCRdb's version contains in-frame clones alone and is incomplete. The table lists 140,000 or so clones, about 92% of them singletons. The sample was peripheral blood, taken 28 days after the second AZD1222 dose. The receptors come from an adult who received the AZD1222 COVID-19 vaccine.

The rearrangement joins TRBV7-9 to TRBJ1-1; TRBD1 might be the D (6 bases). Per germline, CDR1 SEHNR and CDR2 FQNEAQ (reference sequence). Trimming took 2 bases from V and 1 from J, leaving 11 bases between them. This CDR3 is built from 15 residues. In nucleotides, the CDR3 is TGTGCCAGCAGCTTAAGGGACATTAAGAACACTGAAGCTTTCTTT. Translation: CASSLRDIKNTEAFF. The full variable domain, its missing parts supplied by reference TRBV7-9 and TRBJ1-1, is DTGVSQNPRHKITKRGQNVTFRCDPISEHNRLYWYRQTLGQGPEFLTYFQNEAQLEKSRLLSDRFSAERPKGSFSTLEIQRTEQGDSAMYLCASSLRDIKNTEAFFGQGTRLTVV.

This clone was picked up one time. This chain uses TRBV3-1 (or the pseudogene TRBV3-2) with TRBJ2-5; D is possibly TRBD1 or TRBD2 (6 bases each). Trimming shortened V by 2 bases and J by 5 bases, and 21 bases separated the two germline ends. This CDR3 is built from 17 residues. Germline CDR1 is LGHDT and CDR2 is YNNKEL (reference sequence). CDR3 nucleotides: TGTGCCAGCAGCCAACGAATCGCCGGGGGCTTTGAGGAGACCCAGTACTTC. Its translation: CASSQRIAGGFEETQYF.

The chain joins TRBV6-5 to TRBJ2-7; D unresolved. The CDR3 contains 16 residues. Germline-derived CDR1 and CDR2 are MNHEY and SVGAGI. Between the trimmed V and J ends, which lost 0 bases and 3 bases, there was a span of 15 bases. The CDR3 coding sequence is TGTGCCAGCAGTTACTCGATAGGCTCCCGTCACTACGAGCAGTACTTC. It specifies CASSYSIGSRHYEQYF.

This CDR3 is CASSLIRGSGREGAYEQYF. In DNA form, the CDR3 reads TGTGCCAGCAGCTTGATCCGGGGTAGCGGGAGGGAAGGGGCCTACGAGCAGTACTTC. This chain joins TRBV11-2 and TRBJ2-7, with 11 bases fitting TRBD2. There are 19 residues in the CDR3. The junction had 15 bases not matched to a gene; V was cut back by 3 bases and J by 2 bases. Germline V gene lookup returns CDR1 SGHAT and CDR2 FQNNGV. Together with reference TRBV11-2 and TRBJ2-7, the CDR3 gives the full variable domain: EAGVAQSPRYKIIEKRQSVAFWCNPISGHATLYWYQQILGQGPKLLIQFQNNGVVDDSQLPKDRFSAERLKGVDSTLKIQPAKLEDSAVYLCASSLIRGSGREGAYEQYFGPGTRLTVT.

The chain recombines TRBV7-9 with TRBJ2-1; perhaps TRBD2 as D (5 bases). V was shortened by 3 bases and J by 8 bases, with 20 bases between the two germline ends. Germline V gene lookup returns CDR1 SEHNR and CDR2 FQNEAQ (reference sequence). This CDR3 is built from 16 residues. CDR3 sequence (DNA): TGTGCCAGCAGCTTGGGAGATCACTACTTTTTCCATGAGCAGTTCTTC. The encoded protein is CASSLGDHYFFHEQFF.

The rearrangement uses TRBV27 and TRBJ1-1; a weak D match, TRBD1 (6 bases). CDR3 length: 13 amino acids. Trimming left V 4 bases short and J 2 bases short, with 8 bases between. Per germline, CDR1 MNHEY and CDR2 SMNVEV (reference sequence). CDR3 sequence reads: CASSSGANTEAFF. CDR3 sequence (DNA): TGTGCCAGCAGTTCAGGGGCAAACACTGAAGCTTTCTTT.

The CDR3 sequence: CASSQDGLAGVGDEQYF. The CDR3 DNA sequence: TGCGCCAGCAGCCAAGACGGACTAGCGGGAGTCGGCGACGAGCAGTACTTC. The V gene is TRBV4-3, the J gene TRBJ2-7; TRBD2 matches at 13 bases. Germline CDR1 and CDR2: LGHNA and YSLEER. J gave up 5 bases and V 0 bases, and 7 bases lay outside the gene matches. This CDR3 region has 17 residues.

This sequence joins TRBV6-5 and TRBJ1-5, with a weak D call TRBD1 (5 bases). Germline assignment: CDR1 MNHEY and CDR2 SVGAGI. Trimming pared 4 bases from V and 2 bases from J, leaving 9 bases between. CDR3 length equals 14 residues. CDR3 residues: CASSSWDGNQPQHF. In nucleotides, the CDR3 is TGTGCCAGCAGTTCCTGGGACGGCAATCAGCCCCAGCATTTT.

The gene calls are TRBV7-2 and TRBJ2-3, with D uncertain. This CDR3 has 12 amino acids. V was trimmed by 2 bases and J by 4 bases, leaving 4 bases between them. CDR1 SGHTA and CDR2 FQGNSA come from the germline V gene. The CDR3 DNA reads as TGTGCCAGCAGCTTACTCGCAGATACGCAGTATTTT. Its translation is CASSLLADTQYF.

This sequence joins TRBV2 and TRBJ2-3, with TRBD2 identical over 10 bases. V shed 8 bases, J shed 10 bases, and the junction held 21 bases outside the gene matches. The germline V gene encodes CDR1 SNHLY and CDR2 FYNNEI. The CDR3 contains 17 residues. Here the CDR3 DNA reads TGTGCCAGCCGCAAGCCGTCTAGCGGGAGTTCCCTTTCTGCGCAGTATTTT. Protein product: CASRKPSSGSSLSAQYF.

This sequence joins TRBV3-1 (or the pseudogene TRBV3-2) and TRBJ1-5, with 11 bases fitting TRBD1. This CDR3 is built from 16 residues. V dropped 4 bases and J dropped 5; count of bases not matched to a gene: 7. Germline-derived CDR1 and CDR2 are LGHDT and YNNKEL (reference sequence). CDR3 bases: TGTGCCAGCAGCCCAAGGACAGGGGGCGGTGATCAGCCCCAGCATTTT. It codes for CASSPRTGGGDQPQHF.

The rearrangement uses TRBV5-1 and TRBJ1-2; D is unclear. Germline CDR1 SGHRS, CDR2 YFSETQ. The germline V and J ends were trimmed by 4 bases and 4 bases, with 14 bases remaining between them. This CDR3 is 14 amino acids long. As DNA, the CDR3 is TGCGCCAGCAGCCCGGATCGGGTCGGCTATGGCTACACCTTC. Amino acid sequence: CASSPDRVGYGYTF.

This clone was seen a single time. The chain links TRBV4-1 to TRBJ2-7; D is possibly TRBD1 (7 bases). Germline CDR1 is MGHRA and CDR2 is YSYEKL. This CDR3 contains 14 residues. V was cut by 1 base and J by 7 bases, with 14 bases left in between. The DNA for the CDR3 is TGCGCCAGCAGCCAAGGGTCGTCAGGGGGGGAGCAGTACTTC. The encoded protein is CASSQGSSGGEQYF.

The rearrangement joins TRBV11-2 to TRBJ1-5, with D uncertain. With 1 base removed from V and 4 bases from J, the gap between germline ends came to 8 bases. This CDR3 is 14 amino acids long. Looked up from germline, CDR1 is SGHAT and CDR2 is FQNNGV. The CDR3 spells CASSLGPGNQPQHF. The CDR3, as DNA: TGTGCCAGCAGCTTAGGCCCGGGGAATCAGCCCCAGCATTTT.

The V call is TRBV27, the J call TRBJ2-7, with TRBD1 matching over 7 bases. The germline gives CDR1 MNHEY, CDR2 SMNVEV (reference sequence). Trimming took 2 bases from V and 6 from J; bases not matched to a gene: 7. The CDR3 consists of 14 residues. CDR3 nucleotide sequence: TGTGCCAGCAGTTTAGAGGGGGCCAGGGGCGAGCAGTACTTC. Translated: CASSLEGARGEQYF.

This chain uses TRBV15 with TRBJ2-7, with 13 bases that match TRBD2. This CDR3 comprises 16 residues. The V gene end was trimmed by 5 bases and the J gene end by 3 bases; junction bases not matched to a gene: 7. CDR1 is LNHNV, CDR2 YYDKDF, per germline (reference sequence). The CDR3 region is CATSCYGLAGDYEQYF. In DNA form, the CDR3 reads TGTGCCACCAGCTGCTACGGACTAGCGGGAGACTACGAGCAGTACTTC.

The chain is built from TRBV18 and TRBJ1-1; possibly TRBD1 for D (5 bases). Trimming stripped 1 base from V and 2 bases from J, with 14 bases between. The CDR3 covers 16 residues. CDR1 and CDR2 (germline): KGHSH, LQKENI. The CDR3 nucleotides are TGTGCCAGCTCACCACGGGGGGATACGGGAAACACTGAAGCTTTCTTT. This codes for CASSPRGDTGNTEAFF.

The chain links TRBV4-3 to TRBJ1-1; tentatively, D is TRBD1 (6 bases). The CDR3 extends over 14 amino acids. Germline CDR1 LGHNA, CDR2 YSLEER. The V end was cut by 6 bases, the J end by 5 bases, with 16 bases between. As DNA, the CDR3 is TGCGCCAGCAGTCGGGGGGGGCGAAGAACTGAAGCTTTCTTT. This codes for CASSRGGRRTEAFF.

This chain links TRBV10-3 with TRBJ1-1; 7 bases are a match to TRBD1. Germline V gene lookup returns CDR1 ENHRY and CDR2 SYGVKD. The V segment lost 5 bases and the J segment 5 bases; nucleotides outside the gene matches: 5. The CDR3 totals 13 residues. The CDR3 DNA is TGTGCCATCAGTCCTACAGGGGAGACTGAAGCTTTCTTT. Its translation is CAISPTGETEAFF.

This chain joins TRBV10-3 and TRBJ2-7; possible D gene TRBD2, 5 bases. The CDR3 is 13 amino acids. V lost 5 bases and J 2 bases, leaving 10 bases between the germline ends. From germline, CDR1 is ENHRY and CDR2 SYGVKD. The CDR3 region has the DNA TGTGCCATCAGTAAGACCGGGACCTACGAGCAGTACTTC. It specifies CAISKTGTYEQYF.

Comment on this clone: Other DNA sequences in this specimen translate into the identical CDR3. This chain uses TRBV12-3 or TRBV12-4 with TRBJ2-1, with 7 bases that match TRBD2. J gave up 5 bases and V 5 bases, and 3 bases lay outside the gene matches. The CDR3 length is 13 residues. The CDR3 is CASSPSGNNEQFF. The CDR3 bases are TGTGCCAGCAGTCCTAGCGGAAACAATGAGCAGTTCTTC.

The chain is built from TRBV6-5 and TRBJ1-4, with D unclear. CDR1 is MNHEY, CDR2 SVGAGI, per germline. The V gene lost 0 bases and the J gene lost 5 bases, with 4 bases spanning the gap. CDR3 size: 13 residues. For the CDR3, the DNA is TGTGCCAGCAGTTACTCACTCAATGAAAAACTGTTTTTT. Translating gives CASSYSLNEKLFF.

The chain has TRBV5-1 and TRBJ1-1; 7 positions match TRBD1. Germline V gene lookup returns CDR1 SGHRS and CDR2 YFSETQ. The V segment lost 5 bases and the J segment 0 bases; nucleotides outside the gene matches: 10. This CDR3 is 16 amino acids long. The CDR3 coding sequence is TGCGCCAGCAGATTGTCGGGACAGTCAATGAACACTGAAGCTTTCTTT. Residues: CASRLSGQSMNTEAFF.

This clone occurred once. The gene calls are TRBV3-1 (or the pseudogene TRBV3-2) and TRBJ1-1; D not certain. Germline-derived CDR1 and CDR2 are LGHDT and YNNKEL (reference sequence). This CDR3 comprises 14 residues. V lost 1 base and J 4 bases, leaving 10 bases between the germline ends. In nucleotides, the CDR3 is TGTGCCAGCAGCCAAGTCTCACAAGGCACTGAAGCTTTCTTT. Translated, it gives CASSQVSQGTEAFF.

This chain's CDR3 is CASSPPGGRSTDTQYF. CDR3 in DNA: TGTGCCAGCTCACCACCGGGCGGGAGGAGCACAGATACGCAGTATTTT. The genes are TRBV18 and TRBJ2-3, with 8 bases aligning to TRBD2. This CDR3 is built from 16 residues. Germline values: CDR1 KGHSH, CDR2 LQKENI. Losses at the gene ends were 0 bases for V and 0 bases for J; bases not matched to a gene: 2.

The chain couples TRBV4-3 to TRBJ2-2, with TRBD2 identical over 11 bases. Per germline, CDR1 LGHNA and CDR2 YSLEER. The CDR3 sequence is 17 residues long. The J segment lost 5 bases and the V segment lost 7 bases, leaving 12 bases of the junction unmatched. This CDR3 reads CASKSGSLAGGTGELFF. The CDR3 DNA follows: TGCGCCAGCAAATCGGGGTCGCTAGCGGGAGGAACCGGGGAGCTGTTTTTT.